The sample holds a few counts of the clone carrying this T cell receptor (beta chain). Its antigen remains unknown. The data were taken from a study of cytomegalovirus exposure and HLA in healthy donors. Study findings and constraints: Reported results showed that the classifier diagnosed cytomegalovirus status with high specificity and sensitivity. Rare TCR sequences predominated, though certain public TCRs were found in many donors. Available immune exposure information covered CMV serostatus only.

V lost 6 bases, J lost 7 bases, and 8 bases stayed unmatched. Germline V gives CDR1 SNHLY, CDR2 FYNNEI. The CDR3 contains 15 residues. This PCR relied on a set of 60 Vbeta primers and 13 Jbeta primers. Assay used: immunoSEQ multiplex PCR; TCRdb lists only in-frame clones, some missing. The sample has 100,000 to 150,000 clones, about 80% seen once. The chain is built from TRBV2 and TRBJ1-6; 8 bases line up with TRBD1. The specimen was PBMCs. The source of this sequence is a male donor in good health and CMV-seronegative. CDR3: CASSAPGQENSPLHF. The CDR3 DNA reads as TGTGCCAGCAGCGCACCGGGACAGGAGAATTCACCCCTCCACTTT.